The 21 T cell receptor beta chains listed next were all sequenced from one sample in a study of monozygotic twins with cystic fibrosis. The table came from immunoSEQ multiplex PCR; TCRdb's copy has only in-frame clones and leaves some out. The table shows tens of thousands of clones, with 95% to 97% occurring only once. The sequencing sample was made of blood. Source of these receptors: a girl under 10 years old with cystic fibrosis.

The chain is built from TRBV5-1 and TRBJ2-7, with D hard to call. The CDR3 runs 15 residues. Germline V CDR1 and CDR2: SGHRS, YFSETQ. The V gene lost 0 bases and the J gene lost 2 bases, with 12 bases spanning the gap. The CDR3: CASSLEGFRTYEQYF. Here the CDR3 DNA reads TGCGCCAGCAGCTTGGAAGGGTTTAGGACCTACGAGCAGTACTTC.

This CDR3 is CASSKGGSGRGNEQFF. The CDR3 DNA sequence: TGTGCCAGTAGTAAGGGGGGGAGCGGGAGAGGCAATGAGCAGTTCTTC. The chain uses TRBV19 and TRBJ2-1; 8 nucleotides agree with TRBD2. Trimming took 4 bases from V and 6 from J; bases not matched to a gene: 11. Germline CDR1 reads LNHDA; CDR2 reads SQIVND (reference sequence). CDR3 size: 16 residues.

The V and J genes are TRBV6-5 and TRBJ1-5; D is possibly TRBD1 (6 bases). This CDR3 is 15 amino acids long. CDR1 and CDR2 (germline): MNHEY, SVGAGI. Trimming cost V 0 bases and J 1 base, with 7 bases left between them. CDR3 in amino acids: CASSYSGASNQPQHF. The CDR3 region has the DNA TGTGCCAGCAGTTACTCGGGGGCGAGCAATCAGCCCCAGCATTTT.

V and J are TRBV5-1 and TRBJ1-1; D not resolved. Between the trimmed V and J ends, which lost 0 bases and 5 bases, there was a span of 8 bases. Germline V gene sequence: CDR1 SGHRS, CDR2 YFSETQ. This CDR3 has 13 amino acids. The CDR3 DNA follows: TGCGCCAGCAGCTTGGCCCTTGGGACTGAAGCTTTCTTT. Amino acids: CASSLALGTEAFF. The variable domain in full, completed from reference TRBV5-1 and TRBJ1-1, reads KAGVTQTPRYLIKTRGQQVTLSCSPISGHRSVSWYQQTPGQGLQFLFEYFSETQRNKGNFPGRFSGRQFSNSRSEMNVSTLELGDSALYLCASSLALGTEAFFGQGTRLTVV.

The count of this clone is one. The chain combines TRBV28 with TRBJ2-2, with 7 bases lining up with TRBD1. The CDR3 contains 23 residues. Germline V gene data show CDR1 as MDHEN and CDR2 as SYDVKM. The V segment lost 2 bases and the J segment 1 base; nucleotides outside the gene matches: 25. In nucleotides, the CDR3 is TGTGCCAGCAGTTTACAATTTGCATTTCCATTTTACGGGACAGCTAAGAACACCGGGGAGCTGTTTTTT. It encodes CASSLQFAFPFYGTAKNTGELFF.

V gene TRBV27 combines with J gene TRBJ1-4, with D possibly TRBD1 on 6 matching bases. In germline, CDR1 is MNHEY, CDR2 SMNVEV (reference sequence). The ends were cut back, 6 bases at V and 5 bases at J, with 13 bases in the middle. The CDR3 has 14 residues. CDR3 protein: CASRLQGGNEKLFF. The CDR3 nucleotides are TGTGCCAGCAGGTTACAGGGAGGGAATGAAAAACTGTTTTTT.

The chain employs TRBV7-2 and TRBJ2-7; D could derive from TRBD1 or TRBD2 (5 bases each). Germline CDR1 reads SGHTA; CDR2 reads FQGNSA. The CDR3 contains 14 residues. Trimming shortened V by 5 bases and J by 9 bases, and 20 bases separated the two germline ends. CDR3 residues: CASSPAVGEFWQYF. The CDR3 nucleotides read TGTGCCAGCAGCCCGGCCGTAGGGGAGTTCTGGCAGTACTTC.

The V gene is TRBV6-6, the J gene TRBJ1-3, with D unresolved. Trimming pared 5 bases from V and 0 bases from J, leaving 8 bases between. This CDR3 region has 14 residues. The germline V gene encodes CDR1 MNHNY and CDR2 SVGAGI (reference sequence). The CDR3 DNA follows: TGTGCCAGCAGTCCGATGAACTCTGGAAACACCATATATTTT. Translation gives CASSPMNSGNTIYF.

The V gene is TRBV29-1, the J gene TRBJ1-2; TRBD1 matches at 8 bases. The junction had 5 bases not matched to a gene; V was cut back by 6 bases and J by 14 bases. CDR1 and CDR2 from the germline V gene are SQVTM and ANQGSEA. This CDR3 is built from 9 residues. CDR3 nucleotide sequence: TGCAGCGTAACAGGGGGTGGAACCTTC. Its protein is CSVTGGGTF.

This clone was found once. This chain links TRBV6-5 with TRBJ2-1; D is unclear. The CDR3 runs 13 residues. Germline CDR1 reads MNHEY; CDR2 reads SVGAGI. Trimming removed 4 bases from V and 9 bases from J, with 13 bases in between. The CDR3 nucleotides read TGTGCCAGCAGTTTCTCTGGGCGCCGTGAGCAGTTCTTC. It yields the protein CASSFSGRREQFF.

This clone was picked up one time. The chain links TRBV29-1 to TRBJ2-2; D may be TRBD1 (6 bases). This CDR3 has 13 residues. V was shortened by 6 bases and J by 2 bases, with 10 bases between the two germline ends. Germline CDR1 is SQVTM and CDR2 is ANQGSEA. In DNA form, the CDR3 reads TGCAGCGTAAACAGGGTCAACACCGGGGAGCTGTTTTTT. Protein: CSVNRVNTGELFF.

The genes are TRBV7-9 and TRBJ1-2; D gene unclear. This CDR3 spans 15 amino acids. Between the trimmed V and J ends, which lost 0 bases and 4 bases, there was a span of 12 bases. Per germline, CDR1 SEHNR and CDR2 FQNEAQ (reference sequence). The CDR3 here is CASSLASGAAYGYTF. The CDR3 nucleotides are TGTGCCAGCAGCTTAGCCTCGGGCGCAGCCTATGGCTACACCTTC.

This rearrangement joins TRBV5-4 to TRBJ2-1, with D hard to call. This CDR3 is built from 11 residues. Trimming left V 9 bases short and J 5 bases short, with 9 bases between. The germline gives CDR1 SGHNT, CDR2 YYREEE (reference sequence). The CDR3: CATGRDNEQFF. The CDR3 DNA sequence: TGTGCCACCGGACGGGACAATGAGCAGTTCTTC.

This clone was seen a single time. This CDR3 is CASSLEASGYEQYF. The CDR3 region has the DNA TGTGCCAGCAGCTTAGAGGCTAGCGGCTACGAGCAGTACTTC. The chain uses TRBV7-9 and TRBJ2-7, with TRBD2 matching over 7 bases. Germline V lookup: CDR1 SEHNR, CDR2 FQNEAQ (reference sequence). The length of the CDR3 is 14 residues. J was trimmed by 3 bases and V by 1 base; bases with no gene match: 3. The entire variable domain, with the rest obtained from reference TRBV7-9 and TRBJ2-7, is as follows: DTGVSQNPRHKITKRGQNVTFRCDPISEHNRLYWYRQTLGQGPEFLTYFQNEAQLEKSRLLSDRFSAERPKGSFSTLEIQRTEQGDSAMYLCASSLEASGYEQYFGPGTRLTVT.

This clone showed up just a few times. The V and J genes are TRBV4-1 and TRBJ2-7; D not resolved. V lost 1 base and J 2 bases, leaving 12 bases between the germline ends. This CDR3 spans 15 amino acids. The germline V gene has CDR1 MGHRA and CDR2 YSYEKL. CDR3 in amino acids: CASSQVLVTAYEQYF. CDR3 DNA: TGCGCCAGCAGCCAAGTATTGGTCACCGCCTACGAGCAGTACTTC.

This clone appeared a single time. The CDR3 DNA follows: TGTGCCAGCAGCTCGGCGACAGGGCCCTCGGGTGAGCAGTACTTC. This encodes CASSSATGPSGEQYF. The chain employs TRBV11-3 and TRBJ2-7; 7 bases fit TRBD1. The CDR3 consists of 15 residues. V gave up 4 bases and J gave up 7 bases; unmatched junction bases: 13. Germline V gene sequence: CDR1 SGHNT, CDR2 YENEEA.

CDR3 in amino acids: CASSFGTPRGYGYTF. CDR3 DNA sequence: TGCGCCAGCAGCTTTGGGACTCCGAGAGGCTATGGCTACACCTTC. This chain uses TRBV5-1 with TRBJ1-2, with TRBD1 as a possible D gene (5 bases). CDR3 size: 15 residues. V was shortened by 2 bases and J by 4 bases, with 15 bases between the two germline ends. Germline CDR1 and CDR2: SGHRS and YFSETQ.

The V and J genes are TRBV19 and TRBJ1-5; 10 positions match TRBD1. There are 15 residues in the CDR3. CDR1 LNHDA and CDR2 SQIVND come from the germline V gene (reference sequence). The ends lost 1 base at V and 6 bases at J; junction bases unmatched: 3. CDR3 sequence (DNA): TGTGCCAGTAGTATAGGGACAGGGGGAGGTCAGCCCCAGCATTTT. Its protein product is CASSIGTGGGQPQHF.

The chain recombines TRBV5-1 with TRBJ2-7, with 9 bases matching TRBD1. The germline CDR1 and CDR2 sequences are SGHRS and YFSETQ. This CDR3 has 15 amino acids. V shed 0 bases, J shed 4 bases, and the junction held 5 bases outside the gene matches. The CDR3 sequence: CASSLASTGGYEQYF. The CDR3 DNA follows: TGCGCCAGCAGCTTGGCCTCGACAGGGGGTTACGAGCAGTACTTC.

The chain's CDR3 is CASSLGVVGQPQHF. The CDR3 bases are TGTGCCAGCAGTTTAGGGGTGGTCGGCCAGCCCCAGCATTTT. This sequence joins TRBV28 and TRBJ1-5; D is unclear. The CDR3 runs 14 residues. Germline values: CDR1 MDHEN, CDR2 SYDVKM. Trimming pared 2 bases from V and 7 bases from J, leaving 12 bases between.

The CDR3 spells CASGLADVYNEQFF. The CDR3 DNA follows: TGTGCCAGTGGACTAGCGGACGTCTACAATGAGCAGTTCTTC. This sequence joins TRBV5-5 and TRBJ2-1; 10 bases fit TRBD2. The CDR3 sequence is 14 residues long. The germline CDR1 and CDR2 sequences are SGHKS and YYEKEE (reference sequence). V dropped 8 bases and J dropped 3; count of bases not matched to a gene: 5.